This T cell receptor (beta chain) derives from a study of blood T cell repertoires in COVID-19. Study-wide context: Donors in the United States, Italy and Spain gave samples during acute or convalescent COVID-19. The analysed material was cDNA or gDNA that came from T cells, B-cell-depleted T cells, or PBMCs.

V was cut by 7 bases and J by 4 bases, with 10 bases left in between. Germline assignment: CDR1 LNHDA and CDR2 SQIVND (reference sequence). This CDR3 is 12 amino acids long. Assay: immunoSEQ multiplex PCR; the TCRdb copy retains only in-frame clones and omits some. The data hold some 150,000 clones, with around 90% observed a single time. The J gene is TRBJ1-2, the V gene TRBV19; D remains unclear. The receptor comes from a woman aged 60 to 75 with active or convalescent COVID-19. Sequenced input: peripheral blood. CDR3 loop: CASNNRTYGYTF. Written as DNA, the CDR3 is TGTGCCAGTAATAACAGAACCTATGGCTACACCTTC.